The following is a T cell receptor (beta chain) sequence with its context. The data belong to a study of blood T cell repertoires in COVID-19. In the study overall: Sites across the United States, Italy and Spain contributed samples from acute and convalescent COVID-19. Sources were T cells, B-cell-depleted T cells, or PBMCs; the material itself was cDNA or gDNA.

In the authors' methods: Estimation of nucleated cell counts relied on the amplification of reference gene primers. The repertoire was sequenced with immunoSEQ multiplex PCR; TCRdb's copy has only in-frame clones and lacks some. The D gene and trimming were derived from the DNA, and the V and J assignments and clone size from that table. The data hold a few hundred thousand clones, with roughly nine tenths observed a single time. V shed 0 bases and J shed 13 bases, with 24 bases lying between them. Germline V lookup: CDR1 LGHNA, CDR2 YSLEER. This CDR3 has 17 amino acids. The sequencing input was peripheral blood. This TCR was sampled from a woman aged 40 to 50 who had recovered from COVID-19. This chain joins TRBV4-3 and TRBJ1-4, with D tentatively TRBD1 (5 bases). Written as DNA, the CDR3 is TGCGCCAGCAGCCAAGAACCGTTGGCGACTGGGGCCCCGAGACTGTTTTTT. Residues: CASSQEPLATGAPRLFF.